The 27 T cell receptor beta chains listed next were all sequenced from one sample in a study of blood T cells in healthy people across ages (dated by TCRdb to about 2015). The library was produced with 5' RACE. Sequenced on an Illumina HiSeq 2500. A second about 7 to 12 cycle PCR used a sample-barcoded 5' primer and a J-beta primer mix. TCRdb reworked the public reads: Q25 trimming with fastp, MiXCR clone assembly, productive beta chains retained. Rows merge per CDR3 protein into single entries with the most common DNA and genes. In this sample the table shows more than 1,000,000 distinct CDR3 sequences, roughly 24% of which occur a single time. The ten largest clones capture approximately 0.71% of the sample. The same data also went into a second study, on T cells of mothers and their children.

Sequenced input: blood. These receptors came from a girl aged 2 to 9 in good health.

The V and J genes are TRBV28 and TRBJ2-5; 7 nucleotides match TRBD1. Germline assignment: CDR1 MDHEN and CDR2 SYDVKM. V trimming: 5 bases; J trimming: 2 bases; junction bases outside the gene matches: 5. This CDR3 region has 14 residues. CDR3 coding DNA: TGTGCCAGCAGTACACAGGGGCTTCAAGAGACCCAGTACTTC. Translating it yields CASSTQGLQETQYF.

In this sample, this clonotype turned up a few times. This chain uses TRBV7-2 with TRBJ2-3, with 8 bases that match TRBD2. Per germline, CDR1 SGHTA and CDR2 FQGNSA. The CDR3 length is 15 residues. Losses at the gene ends were 4 bases for V and 6 bases for J; bases not matched to a gene: 9. The CDR3 coding sequence is TGTGCCAGCAGCTCGCCAGCGGGGGACGACGATACGCAGTATTTT. This codes for CASSSPAGDDDTQYF.

The chain has TRBV29-1 and TRBJ1-1; 8 bases fit TRBD1. The ends lost 4 bases at V and 6 bases at J; junction bases unmatched: 7. The CDR3 is 13 amino acids. CDR1 is SQVTM and CDR2 is ANQGSEA in the germline V gene. For the CDR3, the DNA is TGCAGCGTTGTGGCCCCGGACAGGGCTGAAGCTTTCTTT. Protein sequence: CSVVAPDRAEAFF.

This chain connects TRBV29-1 to TRBJ2-5; TRBD1 is a possible D gene (5 bases). The CDR3 runs 15 residues. Germline loops: CDR1 SQVTM, CDR2 ANQGSEA. V gave up 3 bases and J gave up 2 bases, with 16 bases separating them. The CDR3 DNA is TGCAGCGTTGAGGATAGGGGTGCATTACAAGAGACCCAGTACTTC. The encoded protein is CSVEDRGALQETQYF.

The chain carries TRBV4-2 and TRBJ1-3; D not certain. Per the germline V gene, CDR1 is LGHNA and CDR2 is YNFKEQ. The CDR3 is 15 amino acids. The germline V and J ends were trimmed by 0 bases and 3 bases, with 9 bases remaining between them. The DNA of the CDR3 is TGTGCCAGCAGCCAAGATCGTACAGATGGAAACACCATATATTTT. This encodes CASSQDRTDGNTIYF.

V usage is TRBV29-1 and J usage is TRBJ1-1; D uncertain. The germline gives CDR1 SQVTM, CDR2 ANQGSEA. The CDR3 consists of 14 residues. V was clipped by 3 bases and J by 1 base, with 12 bases between them. This CDR3 is CSVEDPGWNTEAFF. The CDR3 DNA sequence: TGCAGCGTTGAGGACCCGGGATGGAACACTGAAGCTTTCTTT.

The rearrangement links TRBV3-1 to TRBJ1-1; D is uncertain. This CDR3 has 16 amino acids. The germline CDR1 and CDR2 sequences are LGHDT and YNNKEL (reference sequence). Deletions cut 0 bases from V and 0 bases from J, with 11 bases between. The CDR3 bases are TGTGCCAGCAGCCAAGATTTCTCCCGGGTGAACACTGAAGCTTTCTTT. This translates into CASSQDFSRVNTEAFF. The full variable domain, its missing parts supplied by reference TRBV3-1 and TRBJ1-1, is DTAVSQTPKYLVTQMGNDKSIKCEQNLGHDTMYWYKQDSKKFLKIMFSYNNKELIINETVPNRFSPKSPDKAHLNLHINSLELGDSAVYFCASSQDFSRVNTEAFFGQGTRLTVV.

This clonotype has only a few counts. V and J are TRBV6-5 and TRBJ2-3, with 8 bases matching TRBD1. The CDR3 loop spans 14 amino acids. CDR1 and CDR2 (germline): MNHEY, SVGAGI. The V and J ends lost 5 bases and 2 bases, in that order; junction bases with no gene match: 3. The CDR3 region is CASSATGDTDTQYF. CDR3 DNA sequence: TGTGCCAGCAGTGCGACAGGGGACACAGATACGCAGTATTTT.

Only a few counts were recorded for this clonotype. The chain combines TRBV4-3 with TRBJ2-5; D is unclear. V was pared by 4 bases and J by 1 base, with 13 bases between. CDR3 size: 15 residues. In germline, CDR1 is LGHNA, CDR2 YSLEER. CDR3 in amino acids: CASSPKGSVQETQYF. The CDR3 nucleotides are TGCGCCAGCAGCCCGAAGGGCAGCGTCCAAGAGACCCAGTACTTC.

The chain has TRBV20-1 and TRBJ2-2, with 10 positions matching TRBD2. Germline CDR1 is DFQATT and CDR2 is SNEGSKA (reference sequence). V dropped 6 bases and J dropped 6; count of bases not matched to a gene: 7. The CDR3 is 14 residues long. CDR3: CSARAGGYPGELFF. CDR3 bases: TGCAGTGCCCGAGCGGGAGGGTATCCCGGGGAGCTGTTTTTT.

This clonotype was recorded a few times. The chain employs TRBV29-1 and TRBJ2-7, with a weak D call TRBD2 (5 bases). Trimming took off 1 base at V and 7 bases at J, with 5 bases between the two ends. Germline loops: CDR1 SQVTM, CDR2 ANQGSEA. This CDR3 comprises 10 residues. The CDR3 sequence is CSVEAGEQYF. Here the CDR3 DNA reads TGCAGCGTTGAAGCGGGAGAGCAGTACTTC.

J is TRBJ1-2 and V is TRBV7-9; 7 bases line up with TRBD1. This CDR3 is built from 15 residues. Germline V gene lookup returns CDR1 SEHNR and CDR2 FQNEAQ (reference sequence). J was trimmed by 0 bases and V by 4 bases; bases with no gene match: 5. This CDR3 is CASSSTGTSNYGYTF. CDR3 bases: TGTGCCAGCAGCTCGACAGGGACCTCTAACTATGGCTACACCTTC.

This clonotype has only a few counts. The V and J genes are TRBV13 and TRBJ1-4; possible D gene TRBD1, 6 bases. The CDR3 contains 13 residues. The germline V and J ends were trimmed by 7 bases and 8 bases, with 14 bases remaining between them. The germline V gene has CDR1 PRHDT and CDR2 FYEKMQ (reference sequence). The DNA for the CDR3 is TGTGCCAGCAACAATTACAGGGAAGAAAAACTGTTTTTT. Its translation: CASNNYREEKLFF.

The chain links TRBV2 to TRBJ2-6; D unclear. The CDR3 runs 13 residues. In germline, CDR1 is SNHLY, CDR2 FYNNEI. Trimming took 6 bases from V and 4 from J, leaving 7 bases between them. Here the CDR3 DNA reads TGTGCCAGCAGGGAGAGGGGGGCCAACGTCCTGACTTTC. Translated: CASRERGANVLTF.

In this sample, this clonotype turned up a few times. The chain couples TRBV7-2 to TRBJ2-5, with TRBD2 as a possible D gene (6 bases). V was clipped by 2 bases and J by 1 base, with 14 bases between them. Germline CDR1 reads SGHTA; CDR2 reads FQGNSA. The CDR3 length is 16 residues. The CDR3 nucleotides read TGTGCCAGCAGCTTAACATCCGGGGGTATCCAAGAGACCCAGTACTTC. Amino acids: CASSLTSGGIQETQYF.

The rearrangement links TRBV7-6 to TRBJ1-1; D unresolved. The CDR3 extends over 15 amino acids. The V and J ends lost 5 bases and 0 bases respectively, with 13 bases between them. Germline CDR1 reads SGHVS; CDR2 reads FNYEAQ. The CDR3 protein is CASSLLSGVNTEAFF. The CDR3 DNA sequence: TGTGCCAGCAGCCTGTTGAGTGGAGTGAACACTGAAGCTTTCTTT.

The chain recombines TRBV15 with TRBJ1-1; 9 bases line up with TRBD1. This CDR3 region has 21 residues. Germline lookup yields CDR1 LNHNV and CDR2 YYDKDF (reference sequence). V shed 3 bases, J shed 3 bases, and the junction held 23 bases outside the gene matches. CDR3 nucleotide sequence: TGTGCCACCAGCAGTTCGTTGTTCAGGACAGGGGTTTCTCGGGGAGACACTGAAGCTTTCTTT. Amino acid sequence: CATSSSLFRTGVSRGDTEAFF.

This chain connects TRBV7-9 to TRBJ1-3; 8 positions agree with TRBD1. J was trimmed by 1 base and V by 3 bases; bases with no gene match: 8. This CDR3 has 17 amino acids. The V gene's germline CDR1 is SEHNR and CDR2 FQNEAQ (reference sequence). The CDR3 nucleotides read TGTGCCAGCAGCTTGACAGGGGCATTCTTTTCTGGAAACACCATATATTTT. This translates into CASSLTGAFFSGNTIYF.

There are a few counts of this clonotype. This chain uses TRBV14 with TRBJ2-1; 7 bases agree with TRBD1. The CDR3 sequence is 16 residues long. Per the germline V gene, CDR1 is SGHDN and CDR2 is FVKESK. J lost 0 bases, V lost 3 bases, and 5 bases had no gene match. The CDR3 loop reads CASSHLGGGSYNEQFF. CDR3 bases: TGTGCCAGCAGCCACCTAGGGGGCGGCTCCTACAATGAGCAGTTCTTC.

This clonotype has a handful of counts. This chain joins TRBV6-6 and TRBJ2-3; D ambiguous. V was cut by 2 bases and J by 3 bases, with 9 bases left in between. Germline assignment: CDR1 MNHNY and CDR2 SVGAGI (reference sequence). This CDR3 is built from 14 residues. CDR3 amino acids: CASSYEVWTDTQYF. The CDR3 region has the DNA TGTGCCAGCAGTTACGAGGTCTGGACAGATACGCAGTATTTT.

This clonotype was found a few times. The rearrangement links TRBV7-9 to TRBJ2-1; weak D call: TRBD1 (6 bases). Between the trimmed V and J ends, which lost 0 bases and 5 bases, there was a span of 23 bases. The CDR3 has 19 amino acids. Germline loops: CDR1 SEHNR, CDR2 FQNEAQ (reference sequence). The CDR3 loop reads CASSLAIRQASSLDNEQFF. The DNA of the CDR3 is TGTGCCAGCAGCTTAGCGATACGACAGGCGAGCAGTCTAGACAATGAGCAGTTCTTC. The whole variable domain, remainder taken from reference TRBV7-9 and TRBJ2-1, is DTGVSQNPRHKITKRGQNVTFRCDPISEHNRLYWYRQTLGQGPEFLTYFQNEAQLEKSRLLSDRFSAERPKGSFSTLEIQRTEQGDSAMYLCASSLAIRQASSLDNEQFFGPGTRLTVL.

The genes are TRBV7-3 and TRBJ1-2, with 7 bases matching TRBD1. The germline CDR1 and CDR2 sequences are SGHTA and FQGTGA. The CDR3 is 14 amino acids. The J segment lost 8 bases and the V segment lost 6 bases, leaving 12 bases of the junction unmatched. This CDR3 is CASRPPSGTAGYTF. In nucleotides, the CDR3 is TGTGCCAGCAGGCCTCCTTCCGGGACAGCCGGCTACACCTTC. The whole variable domain, remainder taken from reference TRBV7-3 and TRBJ1-2, is GAGVSQTPSNKVTEKGKYVELRCDPISGHTALYWYRQSLGQGPEFLIYFQGTGAADDSGLPNDRFFAVRPEGSVSTLKIQRTERGDSAVYLCASRPPSGTAGYTFGSGTRLTVV.

The chain joins TRBV9 to TRBJ2-7; the D is unclear. This CDR3 region has 14 residues. Germline assignment: CDR1 SGDLS and CDR2 YYNGEE. Trimming pared 0 bases from V and 8 bases from J, leaving 15 bases between. CDR3 region: CASSVGPAETKQYF. In DNA form, the CDR3 reads TGTGCCAGCAGCGTAGGGCCCGCTGAGACCAAGCAGTACTTC.

The chain links TRBV28 to TRBJ2-5, with TRBD1 as a possible D gene (6 bases). The end of the DNA aligns better with TRBJ2-7, so the J call may be wrong. Germline V CDR1 and CDR2: MDHEN, SYDVKM. The CDR3 has 16 amino acids. CDR3 amino acids: CASSLRQRDTSYEQYF. CDR3 sequence (DNA): TGTGCCAGCAGTTTGAGGCAGAGGGACACTTCCTACGAGCAGTACTTC.

In the case of this clonotype: One junction end does not reproduce the germline sequence, and a read error may be involved. The V and J genes are TRBV5-1 and TRBJ2-1; the D is unclear. The CDR3 loop spans 13 amino acids. Germline CDR1 and CDR2: SGHRS and YFSETQ. CDR3: CASSLPSYNEQFF. CDR3 sequence (DNA): TGTGCCAGCAGTTTACCCTCCTACAATGAGCAGTTCTTC.

This clonotype has only a few counts. The chain couples TRBV5-1 to TRBJ2-1; the D gene is possibly TRBD2 (6 bases). Trimming left V 0 bases short and J 9 bases short, with 22 bases between. Per germline, CDR1 SGHRS and CDR2 YFSETQ. The CDR3 contains 17 residues. For the CDR3, the DNA is TGCGCCAGCAGCTTGGAAGCGGGTGGGAGCCGGCCTAGTGAGCAGTTCTTC. It is translated as CASSLEAGGSRPSEQFF.

This clonotype was seen more than once but under ten times. The V call is TRBV7-9, the J call TRBJ2-7, with a possible D match to TRBD2 (7 bases). Germline CDR1 is SEHNR and CDR2 is FQNEAQ (reference sequence). Trimming removed 5 bases at V and 6 bases at J, with 14 bases between. The CDR3 is 13 residues long. For the CDR3, the DNA is TGTGCCAGCAGCGCCGTCGGGGGGCTCGAGCAGTACTTC. Translating gives CASSAVGGLEQYF.